The sequence of this T cell receptor (beta chain) was determined in a study of blood T cells in healthy people across ages. Isolation per sample recovered at least 6 million PBMCs. Total RNA was extracted at no less than 6 micrograms per sample. Next came a second PCR, run for roughly 6 to 11 cycles, which used a sample-barcoded 5' primer along with a J-beta primer mix. Unique molecular identifiers of 12 random nucleotides labeled each cDNA. TCRdb reprocessed the 5' RACE reads via MiXCR and lists one record per CDR3 protein. This sample yields about 1,600,000 distinct CDR3 sequences, of which about 40% are seen a single time; roughly 7.7% belongs to the top ten. The CDR3 consists of 17 residues. V dropped 1 base and J dropped 4; count of bases not matched to a gene: 9. This clonotype appeared a few times.

The source material was blood. The V gene is TRBV12-3 or TRBV12-4, the J gene TRBJ2-5; 10 nucleotides agree with TRBD2. The source is a young woman in good health. The DNA for the CDR3 is TGTGCCAGCAGTTTAGTGGGCGGCGGGACTAGCGCAGAGACCCAGTACTTC. Encoded protein: CASSLVGGGTSAETQYF.